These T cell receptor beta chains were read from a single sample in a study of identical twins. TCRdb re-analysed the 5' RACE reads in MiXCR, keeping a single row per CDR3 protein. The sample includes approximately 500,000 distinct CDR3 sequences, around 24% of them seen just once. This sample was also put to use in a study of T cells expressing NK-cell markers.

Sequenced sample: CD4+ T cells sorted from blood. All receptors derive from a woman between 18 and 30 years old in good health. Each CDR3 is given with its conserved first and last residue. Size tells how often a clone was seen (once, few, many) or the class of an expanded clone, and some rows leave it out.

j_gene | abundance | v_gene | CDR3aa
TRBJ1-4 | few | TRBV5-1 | CASSLDRSTNEKLFF
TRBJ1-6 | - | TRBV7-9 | CASSSDSQNSPLHF
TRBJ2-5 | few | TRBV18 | CASSPGPYQETQYF
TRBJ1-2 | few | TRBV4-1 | CASSHGDSGIYGYTF
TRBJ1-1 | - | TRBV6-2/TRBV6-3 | CASSYRMTSEEAFF
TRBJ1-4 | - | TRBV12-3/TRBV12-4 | CASSFFSGSQGGKLFF
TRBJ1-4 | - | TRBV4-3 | CASSQDLARGNEKLFF
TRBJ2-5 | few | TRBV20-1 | CSARVHQAGKQETQYF
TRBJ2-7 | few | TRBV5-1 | CASSLKDASYEQYF
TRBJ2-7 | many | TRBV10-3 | CAIKRAGTYEQYF
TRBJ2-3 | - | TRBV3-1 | CASCQSPGSEDTQYF
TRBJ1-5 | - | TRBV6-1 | CASRRDSSNQPQHF
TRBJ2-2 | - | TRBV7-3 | CASSLGRETGELFF
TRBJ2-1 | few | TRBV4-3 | CASSHPTSEDNEQFF
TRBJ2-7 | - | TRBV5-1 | CASSLGDREAYEQYF
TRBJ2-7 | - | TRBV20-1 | CRVKGRGGGGPYEQYF
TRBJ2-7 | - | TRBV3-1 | CASSQGAEQYF
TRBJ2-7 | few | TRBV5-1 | CASSFGGGSLYEQYF
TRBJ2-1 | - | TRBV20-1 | CSAGRLAGAGNEQFF
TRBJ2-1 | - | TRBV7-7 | CASSPDWSSYNEQFF
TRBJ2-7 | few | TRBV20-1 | CSASVTQSGQYF
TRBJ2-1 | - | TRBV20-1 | CSAFRASGEQFF
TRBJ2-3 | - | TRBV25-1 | CATQDRVTDTQYF
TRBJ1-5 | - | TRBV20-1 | CSAVGQAGNQPQHF
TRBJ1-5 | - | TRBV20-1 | CSASGQGSNQPQHF
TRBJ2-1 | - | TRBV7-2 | CASKRAGGHEQFF
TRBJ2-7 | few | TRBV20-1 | CSARRPGQGPYEQYF
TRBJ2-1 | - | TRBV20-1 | CSAFTGAGYNEQFF
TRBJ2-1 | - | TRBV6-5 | CASSYSSQNNEQFF
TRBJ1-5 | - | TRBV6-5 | CASSYLQGDQPQHF
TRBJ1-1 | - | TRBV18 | CASSPIRGTEAFF
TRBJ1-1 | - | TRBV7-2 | CASSLGGAQGAEAFF
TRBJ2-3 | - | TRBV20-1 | CSATIRTQYF
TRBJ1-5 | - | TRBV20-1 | CSAIMGGTGNQPQHF
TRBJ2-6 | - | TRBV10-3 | CAIRGQGDLSGANVLTF
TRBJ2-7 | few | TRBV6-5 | CASSYFQGLGEQYF
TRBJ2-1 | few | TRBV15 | CATSRAYSGTIYNEQFF
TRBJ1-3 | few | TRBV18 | CASSPSSNSGNTIYF
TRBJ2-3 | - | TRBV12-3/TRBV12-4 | CASSKPRTTQYF
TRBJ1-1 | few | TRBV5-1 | CASSLYFGGTEAFF
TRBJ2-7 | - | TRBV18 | CASSRLRTGHGEQYF
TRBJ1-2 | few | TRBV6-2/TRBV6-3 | CASSYSDRTNYGYTF
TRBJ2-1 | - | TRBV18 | CASSPGQATNNEQFF
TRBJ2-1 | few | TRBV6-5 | CASFRNSNEQFF
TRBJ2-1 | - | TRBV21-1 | CASSRKGSGSDEQFF